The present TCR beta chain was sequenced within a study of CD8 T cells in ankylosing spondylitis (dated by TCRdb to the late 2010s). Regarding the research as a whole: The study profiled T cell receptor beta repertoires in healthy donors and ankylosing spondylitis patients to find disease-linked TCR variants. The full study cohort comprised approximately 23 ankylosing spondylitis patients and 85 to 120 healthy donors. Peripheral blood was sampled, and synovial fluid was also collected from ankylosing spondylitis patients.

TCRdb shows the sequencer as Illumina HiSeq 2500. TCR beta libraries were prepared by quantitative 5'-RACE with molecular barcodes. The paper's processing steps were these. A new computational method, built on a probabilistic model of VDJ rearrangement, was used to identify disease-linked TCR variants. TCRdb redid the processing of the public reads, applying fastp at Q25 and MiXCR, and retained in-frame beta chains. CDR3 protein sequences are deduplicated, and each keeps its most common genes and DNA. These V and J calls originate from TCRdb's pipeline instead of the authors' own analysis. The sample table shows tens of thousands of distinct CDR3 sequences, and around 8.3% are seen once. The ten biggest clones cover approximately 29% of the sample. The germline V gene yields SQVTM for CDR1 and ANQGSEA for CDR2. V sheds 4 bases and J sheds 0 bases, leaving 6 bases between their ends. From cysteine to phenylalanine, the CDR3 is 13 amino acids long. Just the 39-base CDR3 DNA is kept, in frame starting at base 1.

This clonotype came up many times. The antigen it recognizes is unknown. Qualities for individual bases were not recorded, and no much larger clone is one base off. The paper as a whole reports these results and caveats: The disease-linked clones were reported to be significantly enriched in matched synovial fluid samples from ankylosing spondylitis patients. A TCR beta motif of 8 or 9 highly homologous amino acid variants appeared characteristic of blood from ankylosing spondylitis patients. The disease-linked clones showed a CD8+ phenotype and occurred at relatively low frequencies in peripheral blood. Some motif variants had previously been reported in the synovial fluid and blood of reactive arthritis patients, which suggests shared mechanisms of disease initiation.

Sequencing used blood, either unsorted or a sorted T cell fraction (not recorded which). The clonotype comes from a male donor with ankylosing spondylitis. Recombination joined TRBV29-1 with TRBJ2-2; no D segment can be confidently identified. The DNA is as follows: TGCAGCGTTGTCCGGTCGAACACCGGGGAGCTGTTTTTT. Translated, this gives CSVVRSNTGELFF.